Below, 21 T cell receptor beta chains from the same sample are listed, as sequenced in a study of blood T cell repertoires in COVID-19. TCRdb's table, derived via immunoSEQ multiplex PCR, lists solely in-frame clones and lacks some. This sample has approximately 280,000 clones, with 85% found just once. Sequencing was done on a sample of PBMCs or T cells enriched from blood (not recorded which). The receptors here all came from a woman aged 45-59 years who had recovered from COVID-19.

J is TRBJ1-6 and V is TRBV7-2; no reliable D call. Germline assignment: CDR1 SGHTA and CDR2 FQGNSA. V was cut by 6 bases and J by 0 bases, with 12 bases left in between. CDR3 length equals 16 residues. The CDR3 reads CASSNFLSSYNSPLHF. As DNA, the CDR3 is TGTGCCAGCAGTAACTTCCTGAGCTCCTATAATTCACCCCTCCACTTT.

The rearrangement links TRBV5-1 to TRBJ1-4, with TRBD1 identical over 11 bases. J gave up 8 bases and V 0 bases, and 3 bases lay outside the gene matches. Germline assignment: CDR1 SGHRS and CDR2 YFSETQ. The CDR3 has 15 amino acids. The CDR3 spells CASSLVRDRGEKLFF. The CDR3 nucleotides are TGCGCCAGCAGCTTGGTCCGGGACAGGGGGGAAAAACTGTTTTTT.

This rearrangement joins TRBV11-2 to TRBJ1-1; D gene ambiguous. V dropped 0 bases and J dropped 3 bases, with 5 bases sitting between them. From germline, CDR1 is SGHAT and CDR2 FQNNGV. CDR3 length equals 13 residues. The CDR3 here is CASSLDSDTEAFF. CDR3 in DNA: TGTGCCAGCAGCTTAGATTCGGACACTGAAGCTTTCTTT.

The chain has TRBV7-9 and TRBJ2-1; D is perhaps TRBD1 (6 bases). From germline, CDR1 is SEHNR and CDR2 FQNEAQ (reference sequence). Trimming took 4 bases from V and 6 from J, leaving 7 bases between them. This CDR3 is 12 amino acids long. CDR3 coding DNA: TGTGCCAGCAGCTCGGACAGCAATGAGCAGTTCTTC. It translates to CASSSDSNEQFF.

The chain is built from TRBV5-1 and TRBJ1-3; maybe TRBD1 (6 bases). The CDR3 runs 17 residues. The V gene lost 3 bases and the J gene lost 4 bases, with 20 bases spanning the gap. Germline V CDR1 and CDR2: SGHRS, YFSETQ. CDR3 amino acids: CASSSQQGGSSGNTIYF. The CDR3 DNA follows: TGCGCCAGCAGCTCCCAACAGGGAGGGTCAAGCGGAAACACCATATATTTT.

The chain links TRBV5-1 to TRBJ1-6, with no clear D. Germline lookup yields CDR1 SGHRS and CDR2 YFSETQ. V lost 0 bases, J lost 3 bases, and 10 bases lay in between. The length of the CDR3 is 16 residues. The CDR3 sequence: CASSLAGQNYNSPLHF. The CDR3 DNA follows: TGCGCCAGCAGCTTGGCAGGCCAAAACTATAATTCACCCCTCCACTTT.

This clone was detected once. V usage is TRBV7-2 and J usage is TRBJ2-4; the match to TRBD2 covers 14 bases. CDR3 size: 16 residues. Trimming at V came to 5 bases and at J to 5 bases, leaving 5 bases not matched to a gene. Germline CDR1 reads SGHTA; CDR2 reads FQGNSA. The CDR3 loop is CASSQGLAGAQNIQYF. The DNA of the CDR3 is TGTGCCAGCAGCCAGGGACTAGCGGGAGCGCAAAACATTCAGTACTTC.

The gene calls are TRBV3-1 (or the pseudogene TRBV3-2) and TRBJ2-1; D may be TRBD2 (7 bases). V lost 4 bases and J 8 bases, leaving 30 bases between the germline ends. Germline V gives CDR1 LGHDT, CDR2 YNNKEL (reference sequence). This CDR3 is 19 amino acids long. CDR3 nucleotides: TGTGCCAGCAGCCCCCTTCCTAGCGGTTCCATAGGGGGGGGAGATGAGCAGTTCTTC. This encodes CASSPLPSGSIGGGDEQFF.

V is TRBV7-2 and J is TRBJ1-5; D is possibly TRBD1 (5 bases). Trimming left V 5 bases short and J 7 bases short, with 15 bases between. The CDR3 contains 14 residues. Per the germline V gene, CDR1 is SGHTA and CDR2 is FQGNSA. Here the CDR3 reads CASSQIGAGQPQHF. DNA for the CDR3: TGTGCCAGCAGCCAAATAGGGGCCGGACAGCCCCAGCATTTT. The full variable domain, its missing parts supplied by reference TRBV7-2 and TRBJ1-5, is GAGVSQSPSNKVTEKGKDVELRCDPISGHTALYWYRQSLGQGLEFLIYFQGNSAPDKSGLPSDRFSAERTGGSVSTLTIQRTQQEDSAVYLCASSQIGAGQPQHFGDGTRLSIL.

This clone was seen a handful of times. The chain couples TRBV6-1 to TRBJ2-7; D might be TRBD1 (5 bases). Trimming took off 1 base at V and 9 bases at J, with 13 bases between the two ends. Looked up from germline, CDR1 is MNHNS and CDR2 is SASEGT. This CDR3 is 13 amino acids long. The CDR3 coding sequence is TGTGCCAGCAGTGAAGTGCGTAAGGGGTGGCAGTACTTC. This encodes CASSEVRKGWQYF.

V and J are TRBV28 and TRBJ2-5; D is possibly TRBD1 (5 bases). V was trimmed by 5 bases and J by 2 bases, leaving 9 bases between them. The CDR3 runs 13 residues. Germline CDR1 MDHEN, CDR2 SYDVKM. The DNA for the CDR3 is TGTGCCAGCAGTGCCGACAGACAAGAGACCCAGTACTTC. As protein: CASSADRQETQYF.

The CDR3 DNA reads TGTGCCAGTAGTCTCGACAGGGGAAACGAGCAGTACTTC. It translates to CASSLDRGNEQYF. This chain uses TRBV19 with TRBJ2-7; 8 bases align to TRBD1. Losses at the gene ends were 5 bases for V and 5 bases for J; bases not matched to a gene: 5. The germline V gene has CDR1 LNHDA and CDR2 SQIVND (reference sequence). The CDR3 covers 13 residues. The variable domain in full, completed from reference TRBV19 and TRBJ2-7, reads DGGITQSPKYLFRKEGQNVTLSCEQNLNHDAMYWYRQDPGQGLRLIYYSQIVNDFQKGDIAEGYSVSREKKESFPLTVTSAQKNPTAFYLCASSLDRGNEQYFGPGTRLTVT.

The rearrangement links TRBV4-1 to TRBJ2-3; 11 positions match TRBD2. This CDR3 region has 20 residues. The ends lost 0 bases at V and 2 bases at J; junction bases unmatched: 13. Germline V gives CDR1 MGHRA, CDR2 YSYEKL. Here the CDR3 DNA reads TGCGCCAGCAGCCAAGAGCTCCGCGGCCCACTAGCGGGAGTCACAGATACGCAGTATTTT. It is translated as CASSQELRGPLAGVTDTQYF.

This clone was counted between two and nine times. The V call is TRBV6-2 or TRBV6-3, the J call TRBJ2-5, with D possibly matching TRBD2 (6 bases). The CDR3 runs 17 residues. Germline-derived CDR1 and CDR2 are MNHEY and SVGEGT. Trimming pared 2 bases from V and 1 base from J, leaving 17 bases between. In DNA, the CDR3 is TGTGCCAGCAGTTACGATGTACGGCGCGGGGCCCAAGAGACCCAGTACTTC. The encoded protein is CASSYDVRRGAQETQYF.

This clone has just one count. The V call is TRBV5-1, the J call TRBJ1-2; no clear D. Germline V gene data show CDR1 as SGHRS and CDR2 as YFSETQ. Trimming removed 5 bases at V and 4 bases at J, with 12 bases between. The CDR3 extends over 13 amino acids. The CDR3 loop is CASRYDTLYGYTF. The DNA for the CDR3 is TGCGCCAGCAGATATGACACCCTCTATGGCTACACCTTC.

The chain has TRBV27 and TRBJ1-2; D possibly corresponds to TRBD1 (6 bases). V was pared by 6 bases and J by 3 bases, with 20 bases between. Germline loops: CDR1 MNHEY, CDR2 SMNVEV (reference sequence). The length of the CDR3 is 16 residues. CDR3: CASSPGLGGGHYGYTF. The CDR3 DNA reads TGTGCCAGCAGCCCCGGGTTAGGGGGAGGGCACTATGGCTACACCTTC.

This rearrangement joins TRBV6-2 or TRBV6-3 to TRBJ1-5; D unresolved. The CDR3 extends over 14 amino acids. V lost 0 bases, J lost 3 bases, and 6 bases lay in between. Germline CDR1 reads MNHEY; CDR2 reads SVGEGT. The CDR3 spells CASSYSGSNQPQHF. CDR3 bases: TGTGCCAGCAGTTACTCGGGCTCCAATCAGCCCCAGCATTTT.

CDR3 nucleotides: TGCGCCAGCAGCCACGATGGGACAGGGGTTGGCACCGGGGAGCTGTTTTTT. This sequence encodes CASSHDGTGVGTGELFF. The chain combines TRBV5-1 with TRBJ2-2; 10 nucleotides line up with TRBD1. V lost 4 bases, J lost 4 bases, and 10 bases stayed unmatched. This CDR3 has 17 amino acids. CDR1 is SGHRS and CDR2 is YFSETQ in the germline V gene.

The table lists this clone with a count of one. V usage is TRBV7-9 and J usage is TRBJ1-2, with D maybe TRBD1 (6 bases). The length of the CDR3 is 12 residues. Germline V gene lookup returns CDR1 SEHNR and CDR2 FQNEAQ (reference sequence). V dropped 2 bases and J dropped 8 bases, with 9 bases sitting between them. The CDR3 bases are TGTGCCAGCAGCTTACAGGGGAGCGGCTACACCTTC. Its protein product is CASSLQGSGYTF.

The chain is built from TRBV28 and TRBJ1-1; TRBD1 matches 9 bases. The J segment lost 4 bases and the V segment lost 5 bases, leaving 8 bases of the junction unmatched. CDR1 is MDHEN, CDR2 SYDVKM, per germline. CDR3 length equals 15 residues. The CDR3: CASSPPTGGSTEAFF. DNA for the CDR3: TGTGCCAGCAGTCCCCCGACAGGGGGGAGCACTGAAGCTTTCTTT.

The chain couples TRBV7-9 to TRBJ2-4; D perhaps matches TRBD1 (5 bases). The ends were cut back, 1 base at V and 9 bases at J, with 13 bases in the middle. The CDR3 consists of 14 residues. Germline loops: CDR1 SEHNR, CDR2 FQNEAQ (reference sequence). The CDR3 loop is CASSLVLQGGIQYF. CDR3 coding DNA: TGTGCCAGCAGCTTAGTCCTGCAGGGCGGCATTCAGTACTTC. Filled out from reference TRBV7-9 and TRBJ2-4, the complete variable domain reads DTGVSQNPRHKITKRGQNVTFRCDPISEHNRLYWYRQTLGQGPEFLTYFQNEAQLEKSRLLSDRFSAERPKGSFSTLEIQRTEQGDSAMYLCASSLVLQGGIQYFGAGTRLSVL.